The TCR beta chain described here comes from a study of identical twins. TCRdb reprocessed the 5' RACE reads with MiXCR, giving one entry per CDR3 protein. The sample contains 570,000 or so distinct CDR3 sequences, just under 10% of which appear only once. This clonotype has a count of ten or more. Its matching antigen is unknown. Regarding the study as a whole: Instead of following the same donors, the conclusions were based on cross-sectional statistical analysis.

All donors were healthy Caucasians. CDR3 length: 13 amino acids. The V gene's germline CDR1 is DFQATT and CDR2 SNEGSKA (reference sequence). V was trimmed by 2 bases and J by 4 bases, leaving 9 bases between them. These data also formed part of another study, on yellow fever vaccine responses in identical twins. Per that paper: Twins reportedly showed a vaccine T cell response that seemed partly convergent and partly personalized.

The clonotype originates from a woman between 18 and 29 years old in good health. The chain joins TRBV20-1 to TRBJ2-1, with no clear D. The sample consisted of PBMCs. CDR3 in DNA: TGCAGTGCTAGAAGGTCAGAGTACAATGAGCAGTTCTTC. Amino acid sequence: CSARRSEYNEQFF.